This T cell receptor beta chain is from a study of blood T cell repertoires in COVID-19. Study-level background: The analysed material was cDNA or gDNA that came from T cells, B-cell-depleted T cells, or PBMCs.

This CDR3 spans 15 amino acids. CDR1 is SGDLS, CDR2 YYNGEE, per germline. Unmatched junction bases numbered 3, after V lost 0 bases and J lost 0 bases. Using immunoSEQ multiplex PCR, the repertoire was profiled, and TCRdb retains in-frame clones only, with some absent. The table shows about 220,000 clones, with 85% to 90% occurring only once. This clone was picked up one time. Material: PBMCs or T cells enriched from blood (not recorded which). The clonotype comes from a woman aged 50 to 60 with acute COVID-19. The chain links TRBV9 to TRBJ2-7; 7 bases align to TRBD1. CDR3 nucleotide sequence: TGTGCCAGCAGCGTAGGACAGGGCACCTCCTACGAGCAGTACTTC. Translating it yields CASSVGQGTSYEQYF.